This is a list of T cell receptor beta chains from one sample in a study of beta chain features in type 1 diabetes. Assay used: immunoSEQ multiplex PCR; TCRdb lists only in-frame clones, some missing. The sample carries 640,000 or so clones, around 15% recorded once. The sequenced material came from naive CD4+ T cells from blood. These receptors were collected from a young man with type 1 diabetes. CDR3s include the opening cysteine and the closing phenylalanine or tryptophan. The D gene is left open where the match is weak. For some rows the clone size is stated as once, few or many, or as a class when expanded; others skip it.

>TRBJ2-1|TRBV11-2|17|NA|TRBD2
TGTGCCAGCAGTAAGACTAGCGGGACCCTTTCCTACAATGAGCAGTTCTTC
CASSKTSGTLSYNEQFF
>TRBJ1-3|TRBV30|13|NA|NA
TGTGCCTGGAGTGTAGGTTCTGGAAACACCATATATTTT
CAWSVGSGNTIYF
>TRBJ2-5|TRBV2|12|NA|NA
TGTGCCAGCAGTGTTCAGGTCTCGTCCCAGTACTTC
CASSVQVSSQYF
>TRBJ1-1|TRBV5-6|13|few|NA
TGTGCCAGCAGCGTCAGACTCGCCACTGAAGCTTTCTTT
CASSVRLATEAFF
>TRBJ2-5|TRBV5-6|14|few|NA
TGTGCCAGCAGCTTCCTTTCGCGGCGAGAGACCCAGTACTTC
CASSFLSRRETQYF
>TRBJ1-1|TRBV29-1|14|NA|NA
TGCAGCCTTACCCAGGGACACAGGAACACTGAAGCTTTCTTT
CSLTQGHRNTEAFF
>TRBJ1-5|TRBV7-2|15|NA|TRBD1
TGTGCCAGCAGCCGGACAGGGTATAGCAATCAGCCCCAGCATTTT
CASSRTGYSNQPQHF
>TRBJ2-2|TRBV10-3|16|few|TRBD2
TGTGCCATAGGGACTAGCGGGAGTCCGAACACCGGGGAGCTGTTTTTT
CAIGTSGSPNTGELFF
>TRBJ2-5|TRBV7-9|16|NA|TRBD2
TGTGCCAGCAGCCCCCGGGGGACTAGCGTCGGGGAGACCCAGTACTTC
CASSPRGTSVGETQYF
>TRBJ2-2|TRBV5-1|20|NA|TRBD2
TGCGCCAGCAGCTCCCCAGCGGGAACTAGCGGGAGGCCCGGCACCGGGGAGCTGTTTTTT
CASSSPAGTSGRPGTGELFF
>TRBJ2-5|TRBV7-2|15|NA|TRBD2
TGTGCCAGCAGTTGGACTAGCGGGAGTCAAGAGACCCAGTACTTC
CASSWTSGSQETQYF